This TCR beta chain was found in a study of T cell responses to AZD1222 COVID-19 vaccine. Study information: Timing groups of about 4 and about 12 weeks for second doses were pooled. Study findings and constraints: Only a handful of AZD1222 recipients, several in all, had baseline seropositivity. Donors were chiefly white British, with a greater number of females, and clonal diversity was perhaps underestimated. Targeting of unmutated variant regions was reportedly seen in nearly half of spike-specific TCRs.

V gave up 5 bases and J gave up 2 bases, with 10 bases separating them. Looked up from germline, CDR1 is LNHDA and CDR2 is SQIVND (reference sequence). The CDR3 spans 13 residues. This table comes from immunoSEQ multiplex PCR, and its TCRdb copy is limited to in-frame clones, with some not included. Of over 95,000 clones listed, approximately 91% are singletons. This clone is a singleton in its sample. Its antigen is unidentified. The V call is TRBV19, the J call TRBJ2-7; a possible D gene is TRBD1 (6 bases). The sequence came from an adult in good health. This specimen was peripheral blood, taken on day 0 of AZD1222 vaccination. DNA for the CDR3: TGTGCCAGTAGTGCACAGGGTCCCTACGAGCAGTACTTC. Protein: CASSAQGPYEQYF.